Below are 25 T cell receptor beta chains sequenced from a single sample in a study of diagnostic markers for celiac disease. TCRdb reprocessed the reads, keeping one entry per CDR3 protein, no DNA. Its table lists 1,500 to 2,500 distinct CDR3 sequences. The specimen sequenced was either unsorted cells or a sorted T cell fraction (not recorded which). Receptors originate from a human donor. This table probably holds off-target reads from a library built for another chain.

This clonotype is labeled large based on frequency. The chain carries TRBV5-1 and TRBJ2-1. Germline CDR1 and CDR2: SGHRS and YFSETQ. The CDR3 length is 12 residues. This CDR3 reads CASSLDYNEQFF.

The rearrangement links TRBV7-6 to TRBJ2-5; TCRdb's assignment of TRBD2 cannot be checked, as there is no DNA. Germline CDR1 reads SGHVS; CDR2 reads FNYEAQ. The CDR3 has 17 residues. This chain's CDR3 is CASSLLPAGTSGETQYF.

The V gene is TRBV12-3 or TRBV12-4, the J gene TRBJ1-3; TCRdb outputs TRBD1, but without DNA this stays unchecked. This CDR3 region has 15 residues. The CDR3 spells CASRLQQGGSGSIYF.

The chain joins TRBV4-1 to TRBJ1-6. The CDR3 has 19 amino acids. The V gene's germline CDR1 is MGHRA and CDR2 YSYEKL. CDR3 protein: CASSPLSGGGSSYNSPLHF.

The genes are TRBV12-3 or TRBV12-4 and TRBJ2-5; TCRdb selects TRBD2, and the lack of DNA leaves this call unchecked. CDR3 length: 14 residues. CDR3 protein: CASTIGRVQETQYF.

This rearrangement joins TRBV2 to TRBJ2-1; TCRdb returns TRBD2, unconfirmable since there is no DNA. CDR1 is SNHLY, CDR2 FYNNEI, per germline. CDR3 length: 16 amino acids. Here the CDR3 reads CASSGRDYSRGNEQFF.

The rearrangement uses TRBV7-3 and TRBJ2-1; as DNA is missing, the TRBD2 call by TCRdb cannot be tested. Germline assignment: CDR1 SGHTA and CDR2 FQGTGA. The CDR3 has 16 amino acids. The chain's CDR3 is CASSLRAVSSYNEQFF.

This rearrangement joins TRBV20-1 to TRBJ1-6; TCRdb's D call of TRBD1 is untestable without DNA. Germline V CDR1 and CDR2: DFQATT, SNEGSKA (reference sequence). This CDR3 region has 14 residues. CDR3 sequence: CSVWTGNYNSPLHF.

This chain connects TRBV4-1 to TRBJ1-4. Germline assignment: CDR1 MGHRA and CDR2 YSYEKL. The CDR3 has 15 amino acids. Here the CDR3 reads CASSQDLLPNEKLFF.

In terms of frequency, this clonotype is large. The genes are TRBV20-1 and TRBJ1-4. This CDR3 comprises 11 residues. In germline, CDR1 is DFQATT, CDR2 SNEGSKA (reference sequence). The CDR3 is CSASTLEKLFF.

This clonotype registers medium-sized by frequency. The chain uses TRBV12-3 or TRBV12-4 and TRBJ2-2. The CDR3 sequence is 14 residues long. The CDR3 loop reads CASRLTAYTGELFF.

The chain couples TRBV21-1 to TRBJ2-1; TCRdb calls TRBD1, which cannot be checked without DNA. TRBV21-1 is classified as a pseudogene. The CDR3 contains 17 residues. The CDR3 spells CASSIGLRGYSYNEQFF.

This clonotype ranks as large in terms of frequency. This chain's CDR3 is CASSNQGARNTEAFF. V and J are TRBV2 and TRBJ1-1; without DNA, the TCRdb call of TRBD1 cannot be checked. The CDR3 has 15 amino acids. CDR1 and CDR2 from the germline V gene are SNHLY and FYNNEI.

This chain uses TRBV9 with TRBJ2-5. The CDR3 consists of 12 residues. Germline assignment: CDR1 SGDLS and CDR2 YYNGEE. This CDR3 reads CASSVDGETQYF.

V is TRBV7-8 and J is TRBJ2-7; TCRdb's D gene call, TRBD2, goes unchecked for lack of DNA. Looked up from germline, CDR1 is SGHVS and CDR2 is FQNEAQ. The CDR3 has 15 residues. The CDR3 sequence: CASSLKKARAWEQYF. The variable domain in full, with the rest retrieved from reference TRBV7-8 and TRBJ2-7, is GAGVSQSPRYKVAKRGQDVALRCDPISGHVSLFWYQQALGQGPEFLTYFQNEAQLDKSGLPSDRFFAERPEGSVSTLKIQRTQQEDSAVYLCASSLKKARAWEQYFGPGTRLTVT.

Measured by frequency, this clonotype is medium-sized. The chain links TRBV3-1 to TRBJ1-1; the D call of TRBD1 rests on TCRdb alone, since no DNA is present to check it. Germline V gives CDR1 LGHDT, CDR2 YNNKEL (reference sequence). The length of the CDR3 is 12 residues. CDR3 sequence: CASSRTGTEAFF.

J is TRBJ1-4 and V is TRBV9; TCRdb proposes TRBD1, but this gene call is untestable without DNA. The CDR3 sequence is 19 residues long. Germline V gene data show CDR1 as SGDLS and CDR2 as YYNGEE. CDR3 amino acids: CASSVPRWDSQSNNEKLFF.

The chain links TRBV19 to TRBJ2-1. The length of the CDR3 is 15 residues. Per the germline V gene, CDR1 is LNHDA and CDR2 is SQIVND (reference sequence). The CDR3 reads CASSMVKVSYNEQFF.

The V call is TRBV7-9, the J call TRBJ1-1; TCRdb designates TRBD1, a call that cannot be tested without DNA. This CDR3 region has 13 residues. The germline V gene has CDR1 SEHNR and CDR2 FQNEAQ (reference sequence). This CDR3 is CASSTTQGAEAFF.

The V and J genes are TRBV6-5 and TRBJ2-1; the TCRdb call, TRBD2, lacks DNA for checking. Germline CDR1 and CDR2: MNHEY and SVGAGI. CDR3 length: 15 residues. CDR3 protein: CASSYVSGGGDEQFF.

This chain joins TRBV20-1 and TRBJ1-2. The CDR3 has 12 residues. Germline CDR1 and CDR2: DFQATT and SNEGSKA (reference sequence). The CDR3 here is CSVRIQLNGYTF.

The V and J genes are TRBV3-2 and TRBJ2-7; the TRBD1 assignment by TCRdb is unverifiable without DNA. TRBV3-2 is a documented pseudogene. This CDR3 is 16 amino acids long. The CDR3: CASSPHRGRVSYEQYF.

This rearrangement joins TRBV12-3 or TRBV12-4 to TRBJ2-2; lacking DNA, the TRBD1 call made by TCRdb goes unchecked. CDR3 length: 13 residues. CDR3 amino acids: CASIAPNTGELFF.

The chain links TRBV18 to TRBJ1-5. The length of the CDR3 is 13 residues. Germline V gene sequence: CDR1 KGHSH, CDR2 LQKENI. The CDR3 is CASSPDSITPQHF. The variable domain in full, with the rest retrieved from reference TRBV18 and TRBJ1-5, is NAGVMQNPRHLVRRRGQEARLRCSPMKGHSHVYWYRQLPEEGLKFMVYLQKENIIDESGMPKERFSAEFPKEGPSILRIQQVVRGDSAAYFCASSPDSITPQHFGDGTRLSIL.

V gene TRBV11-3 combines with J gene TRBJ1-1; TCRdb designates TRBD1, a call that cannot be tested without DNA. The CDR3 length is 13 residues. Germline CDR1 is SGHNT and CDR2 is YENEEA. The CDR3 loop reads CASSQGGRAEAFF.